The entry below describes one T cell receptor beta chain. No antigen is known for it. Healthy individuals who donated bone marrow served as the donors. The data derive from a study of cytomegalovirus exposure and HLA in healthy donors. V lost 1 base and J lost 4, with 13 bases in between. The CDR3 contains 16 residues. Germline CDR1 and CDR2: SEHNR and FQNEAQ (reference sequence). General study points: Rare sequences made up most TCRs, while some public TCRs were found in many donors.

It was with 60 Vbeta and 13 Jbeta primers that the PCR ran. Sequencing used immunoSEQ multiplex PCR; TCRdb keeps in-frame clones, though not all of them. This table has about 160,000 clones, approximately 86% appearing once. Sequencing was done on a sample of PBMCs. The gene calls are TRBV7-9 and TRBJ1-4; D is perhaps TRBD1 (5 bases). This TCR was sampled from a woman in her late teens or twenties in good health and CMV-seronegative. The CDR3 spells CASSLEVRGINEKLFF. CDR3 coding DNA: TGTGCCAGCAGCTTAGAAGTTCGGGGGATTAATGAAAAACTGTTTTTT. Filled out from reference TRBV7-9 and TRBJ1-4, the complete variable domain reads DTGVSQNPRHKITKRGQNVTFRCDPISEHNRLYWYRQTLGQGPEFLTYFQNEAQLEKSRLLSDRFSAERPKGSFSTLEIQRTEQGDSAMYLCASSLEVRGINEKLFFGSGTQLSVL.